This record covers a single T cell receptor beta chain. This CDR3 region has 14 residues. Germline-derived CDR1 and CDR2 are MRHNA and SNTAGT. The V gene end was trimmed by 6 bases and the J gene end by 2 bases; junction bases not matched to a gene: 3. Data came from immunoSEQ multiplex PCR; TCRdb stores just in-frame clones and leaves some out. The profile shows a few hundred thousand clones, roughly 84% of them singletons. This specimen belongs to a study of blood T cell repertoires in COVID-19. Study-wide background: The study drew acute and convalescent COVID-19 samples from the United States, Italy and Spain.

This TCR came from a woman in her thirties or forties who had recovered from COVID-19. The sample was peripheral blood. The chain combines TRBV6-4 with TRBJ2-2, with 7 positions matching TRBD1. The CDR3 spells CASRNRGNTGELFF. In nucleotides, the CDR3 is TGTGCCAGCAGAAACAGGGGAAACACCGGGGAGCTGTTTTTT.